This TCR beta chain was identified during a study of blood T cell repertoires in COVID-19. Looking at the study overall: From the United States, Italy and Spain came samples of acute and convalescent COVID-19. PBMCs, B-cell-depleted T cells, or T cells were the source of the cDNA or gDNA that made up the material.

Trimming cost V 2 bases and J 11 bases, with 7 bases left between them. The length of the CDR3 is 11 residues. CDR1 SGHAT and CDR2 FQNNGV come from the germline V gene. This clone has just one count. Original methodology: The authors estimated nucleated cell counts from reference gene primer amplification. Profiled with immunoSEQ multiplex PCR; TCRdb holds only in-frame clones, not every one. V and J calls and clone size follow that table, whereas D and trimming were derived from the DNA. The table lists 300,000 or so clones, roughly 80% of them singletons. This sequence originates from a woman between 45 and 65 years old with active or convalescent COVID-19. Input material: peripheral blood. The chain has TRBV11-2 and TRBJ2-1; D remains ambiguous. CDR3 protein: CASSLKTKQFF. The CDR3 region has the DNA TGTGCCAGCAGCTTAAAGACAAAGCAGTTCTTC.